The sequence of this TCR beta chain was determined in a study of Graves' ophthalmopathy and Graves' hyperthyroidism. General study points: Ophthalmopathy progression predictions by the model showed approximately 79% specificity and approximately 71% sensitivity.

Moderate-to-severe activity, CAS ≥3, NOSPECS ≥4 and a duration under 3 months were seen in donors with ophthalmopathy. A volume of 10 ml of fresh peripheral blood supplied the PBMCs. Deletions cut 1 base from V and 4 bases from J, with 13 bases between. This CDR3 is built from 15 residues. CDR1 and CDR2 (germline): SEHNR, FQNEAQ (reference sequence). There are many counts of this clonotype. Its antigen is not known. Amplifying from RNA transcripts, the study obtained TCR beta CDR3 regions. Following a first-round RT-PCR that used HTBI primers, a second-round multiplex PCR was carried out. One entry per CDR3 protein, called by TCRdb with MiXCR from the multiplex PCR reads. The sample carries a few hundred thousand distinct CDR3 sequences, roughly 15% recorded once.

This sequence joins TRBV7-9 and TRBJ1-1; D is perhaps TRBD1 (6 bases). The sample was peripheral blood. This TCR was sampled from an adult man with Graves' ophthalmopathy. In DNA form, the CDR3 reads TGTGCCAGCAGCTTAGAAGGAGGGGGGAGCACTGAAGCTTTCTTT. Protein sequence: CASSLEGGGSTEAFF.